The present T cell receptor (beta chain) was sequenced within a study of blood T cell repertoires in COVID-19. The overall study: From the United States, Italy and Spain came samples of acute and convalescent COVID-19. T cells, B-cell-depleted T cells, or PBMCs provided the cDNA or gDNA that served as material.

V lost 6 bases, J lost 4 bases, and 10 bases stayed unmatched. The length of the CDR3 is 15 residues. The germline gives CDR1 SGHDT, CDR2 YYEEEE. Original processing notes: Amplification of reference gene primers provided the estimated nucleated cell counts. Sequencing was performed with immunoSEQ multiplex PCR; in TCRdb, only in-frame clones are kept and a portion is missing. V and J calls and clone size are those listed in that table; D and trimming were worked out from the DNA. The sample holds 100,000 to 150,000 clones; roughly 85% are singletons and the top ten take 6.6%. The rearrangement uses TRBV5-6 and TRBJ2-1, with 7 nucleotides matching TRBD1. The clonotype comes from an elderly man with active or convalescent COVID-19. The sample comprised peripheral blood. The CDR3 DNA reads TGTGCCAGCACCTCGAAGACAGGGCTGTACAATGAGCAGTTCTTC. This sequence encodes CASTSKTGLYNEQFF.